A single T cell receptor beta chain is shown here with its context. This specimen comes from a study of identical twins. Healthy Caucasians were all of the donors. Template switching, a step in the protocol, added a universal primer site, and cDNA carried unique molecular identifiers. TCRdb redid the calling of the 5' RACE reads with MiXCR, one entry per CDR3 protein. This sample has approximately 680,000 distinct CDR3 sequences, with less than 9% found just once. V gave up 4 bases and J gave up 0 bases, with 15 bases separating them. The CDR3 covers 15 residues. Per germline, CDR1 DFQATT and CDR2 SNEGSKA (reference sequence). These data are also associated with another study on yellow fever vaccine responses in identical twins.

This sequence originates from a woman under 30 in good health. Input material: PBMCs. The chain is built from TRBV20-1 and TRBJ2-5; D tentatively reads TRBD1 or TRBD2 (5 bases each). The CDR3 spells CSAKPGTANQETQYF. The DNA of the CDR3 is TGCAGTGCTAAGCCCGGGACCGCAAACCAAGAGACCCAGTACTTC.